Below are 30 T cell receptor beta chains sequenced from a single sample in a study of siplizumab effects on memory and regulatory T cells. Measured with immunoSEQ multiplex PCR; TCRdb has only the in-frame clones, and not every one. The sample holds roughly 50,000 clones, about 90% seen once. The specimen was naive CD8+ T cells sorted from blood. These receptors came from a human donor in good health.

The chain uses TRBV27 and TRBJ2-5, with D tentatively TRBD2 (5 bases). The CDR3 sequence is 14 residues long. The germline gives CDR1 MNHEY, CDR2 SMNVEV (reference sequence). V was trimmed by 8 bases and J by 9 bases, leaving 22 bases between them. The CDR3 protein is CASRLAGASGAQYF. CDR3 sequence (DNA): TGTGCCAGCCGTCTCGCGGGTGCCTCCGGGGCCCAGTACTTC.

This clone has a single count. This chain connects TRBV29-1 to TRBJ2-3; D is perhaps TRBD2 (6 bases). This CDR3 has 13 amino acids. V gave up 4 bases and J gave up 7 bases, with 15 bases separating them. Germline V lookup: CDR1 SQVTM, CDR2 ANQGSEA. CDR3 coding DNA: TGCAGCGTTGGGGGTCTAGCGAGACATACGCAGTATTTT. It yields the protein CSVGGLARHTQYF.

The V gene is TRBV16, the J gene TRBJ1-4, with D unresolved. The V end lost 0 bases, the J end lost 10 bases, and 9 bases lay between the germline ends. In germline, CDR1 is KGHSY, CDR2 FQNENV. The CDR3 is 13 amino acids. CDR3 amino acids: CASSQSGNRKLFF. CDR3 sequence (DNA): TGTGCCAGCAGCCAATCTGGGAATAGAAAACTGTTTTTT.

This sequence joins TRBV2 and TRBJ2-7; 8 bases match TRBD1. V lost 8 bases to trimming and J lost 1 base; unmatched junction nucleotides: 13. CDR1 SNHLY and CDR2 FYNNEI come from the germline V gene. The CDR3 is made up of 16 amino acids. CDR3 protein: CASHYHTGQVSYEQYF. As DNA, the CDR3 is TGTGCCAGCCATTATCACACGGGACAGGTTTCCTACGAGCAGTACTTC. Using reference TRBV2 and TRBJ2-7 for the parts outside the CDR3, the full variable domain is EPEVTQTPSHQVTQMGQEVILRCVPISNHLYFYWYRQILGQKVEFLVSFYNNEISEKSEIFDDQFSVERPDGSNFTLKIRSTKLEDSAMYFCASHYHTGQVSYEQYFGPGTRLTVT.

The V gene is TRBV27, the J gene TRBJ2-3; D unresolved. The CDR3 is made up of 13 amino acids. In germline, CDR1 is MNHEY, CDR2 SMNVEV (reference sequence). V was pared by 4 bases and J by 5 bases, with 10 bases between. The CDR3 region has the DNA TGTGCCAGCAGTTGGCAGTTTTTAGATACGCAGTATTTT. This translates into CASSWQFLDTQYF.

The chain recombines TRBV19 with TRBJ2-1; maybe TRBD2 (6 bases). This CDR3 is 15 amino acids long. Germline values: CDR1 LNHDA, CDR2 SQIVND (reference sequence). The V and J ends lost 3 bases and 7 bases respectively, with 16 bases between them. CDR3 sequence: CASSISTRGWNEQFF. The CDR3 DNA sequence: TGTGCCAGTAGTATTTCAACCCGGGGGTGGAATGAGCAGTTCTTC.

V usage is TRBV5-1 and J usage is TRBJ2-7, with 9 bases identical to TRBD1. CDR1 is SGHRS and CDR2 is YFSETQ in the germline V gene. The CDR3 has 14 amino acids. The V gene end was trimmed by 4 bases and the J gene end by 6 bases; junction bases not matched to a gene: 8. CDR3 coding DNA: TGCGCCAGCAGCCTGCGGGACAGGGTAATCGAGCAGTACTTC. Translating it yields CASSLRDRVIEQYF.

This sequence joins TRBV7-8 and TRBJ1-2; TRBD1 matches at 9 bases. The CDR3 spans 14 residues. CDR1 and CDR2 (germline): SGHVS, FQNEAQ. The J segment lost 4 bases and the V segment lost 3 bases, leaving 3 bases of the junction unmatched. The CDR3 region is CASSFLTGGYGYTF. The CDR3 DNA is TGTGCCAGCAGCTTTTTGACAGGGGGCTATGGCTACACCTTC.

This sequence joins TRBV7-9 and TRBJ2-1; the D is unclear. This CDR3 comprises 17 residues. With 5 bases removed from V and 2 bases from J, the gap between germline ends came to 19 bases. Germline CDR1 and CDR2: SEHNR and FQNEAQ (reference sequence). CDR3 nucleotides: TGTGCCAGCAGCCCGACGGGTTTAGCATTCCCCTACAATGAGCAGTTCTTC. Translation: CASSPTGLAFPYNEQFF.

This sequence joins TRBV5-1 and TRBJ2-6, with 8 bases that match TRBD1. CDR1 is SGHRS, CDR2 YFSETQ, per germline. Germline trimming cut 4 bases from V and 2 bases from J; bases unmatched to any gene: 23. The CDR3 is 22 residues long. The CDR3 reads CASSPLFGQGPPTQPGANVLTF. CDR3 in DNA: TGCGCCAGCAGCCCTCTCTTTGGACAGGGACCACCAACCCAGCCTGGGGCCAACGTCCTGACTTTC.

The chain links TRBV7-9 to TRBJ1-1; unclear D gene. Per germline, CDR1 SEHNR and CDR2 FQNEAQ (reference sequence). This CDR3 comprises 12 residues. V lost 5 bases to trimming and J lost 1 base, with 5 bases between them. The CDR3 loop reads CASSPSNTEAFF. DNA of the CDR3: TGTGCCAGCAGCCCTTCGAACACTGAAGCTTTCTTT. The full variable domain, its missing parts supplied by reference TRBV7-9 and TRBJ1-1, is DTGVSQNPRHKITKRGQNVTFRCDPISEHNRLYWYRQTLGQGPEFLTYFQNEAQLEKSRLLSDRFSAERPKGSFSTLEIQRTEQGDSAMYLCASSPSNTEAFFGQGTRLTVV.

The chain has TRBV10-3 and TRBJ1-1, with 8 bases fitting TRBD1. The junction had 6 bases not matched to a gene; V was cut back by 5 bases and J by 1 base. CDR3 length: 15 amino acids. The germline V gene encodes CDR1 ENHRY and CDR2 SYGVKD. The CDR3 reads CAISTPGQGNTEAFF. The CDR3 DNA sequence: TGTGCCATCAGTACTCCCGGACAGGGGAACACTGAAGCTTTCTTT.

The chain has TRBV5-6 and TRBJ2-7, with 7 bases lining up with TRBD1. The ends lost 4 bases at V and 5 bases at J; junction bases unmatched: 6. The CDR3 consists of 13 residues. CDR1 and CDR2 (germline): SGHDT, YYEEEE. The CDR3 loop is CASSQQGWDEQYF. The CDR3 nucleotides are TGTGCCAGCAGCCAACAGGGGTGGGACGAGCAGTACTTC.

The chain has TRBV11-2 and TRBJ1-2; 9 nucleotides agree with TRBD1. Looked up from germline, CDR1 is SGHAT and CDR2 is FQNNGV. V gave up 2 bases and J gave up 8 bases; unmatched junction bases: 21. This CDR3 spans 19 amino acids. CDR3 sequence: CASSLFSRGQGTQKAGYTF. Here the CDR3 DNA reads TGTGCCAGCAGCTTATTCTCCCGTGGACAGGGGACACAAAAAGCAGGCTACACCTTC.

The DNA for the CDR3 is TGTGCCAGCAGTCCGACAGGTACCGGGGAGCTGTTTTTT. This gives the protein CASSPTGTGELFF. The chain couples TRBV27 to TRBJ2-2; TRBD1 might be the D (6 bases). The CDR3 loop spans 13 amino acids. V lost 5 bases and J lost 5, with 9 bases in between. From germline, CDR1 is MNHEY and CDR2 SMNVEV (reference sequence).

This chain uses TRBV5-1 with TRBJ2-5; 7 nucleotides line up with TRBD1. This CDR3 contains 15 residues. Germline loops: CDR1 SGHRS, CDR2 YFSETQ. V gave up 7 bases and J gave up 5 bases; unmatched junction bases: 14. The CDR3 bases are TGCGCCAGCGTATGGGACAGCCAGTTTTTTGAGACCCAGTACTTC. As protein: CASVWDSQFFETQYF.

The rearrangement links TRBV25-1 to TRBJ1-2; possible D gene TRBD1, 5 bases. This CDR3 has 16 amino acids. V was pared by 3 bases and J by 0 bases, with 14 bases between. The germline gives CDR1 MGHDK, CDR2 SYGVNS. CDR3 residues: CASSDGQGASNYGYTF. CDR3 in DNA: TGTGCCAGCAGTGATGGCCAGGGCGCATCTAACTATGGCTACACCTTC.

CDR3 DNA: TGTGCCAGCAGCTCCCAAGGGGGGAACGAGCAGTACTTC. Protein sequence: CASSSQGGNEQYF. The J gene is TRBJ2-7, the V gene TRBV7-3, with D perhaps assigned TRBD1 or TRBD2 (6 bases each). Deletions cut 4 bases from V and 5 bases from J, with 12 bases between. This CDR3 contains 13 residues. Looked up from germline, CDR1 is SGHTA and CDR2 is FQGTGA.

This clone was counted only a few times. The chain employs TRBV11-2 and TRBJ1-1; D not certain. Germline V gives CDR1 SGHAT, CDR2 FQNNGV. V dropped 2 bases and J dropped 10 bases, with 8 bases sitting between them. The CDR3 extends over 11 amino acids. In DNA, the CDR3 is TGTGCCAGCAGCTTATTCGAGGGAGCTTTCTTT. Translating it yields CASSLFEGAFF.

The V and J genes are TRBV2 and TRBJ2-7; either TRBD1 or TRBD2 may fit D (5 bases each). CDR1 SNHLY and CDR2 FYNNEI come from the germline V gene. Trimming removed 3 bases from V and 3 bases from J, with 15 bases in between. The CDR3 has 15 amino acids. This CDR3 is CASSDHGTGNYEQYF. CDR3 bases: TGTGCCAGCAGTGATCACGGGACCGGTAACTACGAGCAGTACTTC.

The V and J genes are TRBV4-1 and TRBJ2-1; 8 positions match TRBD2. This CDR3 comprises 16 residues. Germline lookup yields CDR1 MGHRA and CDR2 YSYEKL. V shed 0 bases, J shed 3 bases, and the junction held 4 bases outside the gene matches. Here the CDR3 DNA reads TGCGCCAGCAGCCAAGATCCAGCGGGGGTCTACAATGAGCAGTTCTTC. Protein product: CASSQDPAGVYNEQFF.

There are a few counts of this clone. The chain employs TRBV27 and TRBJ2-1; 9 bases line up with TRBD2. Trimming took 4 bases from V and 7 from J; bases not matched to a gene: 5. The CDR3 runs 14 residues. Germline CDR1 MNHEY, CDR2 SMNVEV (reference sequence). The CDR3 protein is CASSSGLAWNEQFF. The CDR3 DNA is TGTGCCAGCAGTTCGGGACTAGCATGGAATGAGCAGTTCTTC.

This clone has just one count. CDR3 nucleotides: TGTGCCAGCCGTAGGGAAAACATTCAGTACTTC. Encoded protein: CASRRENIQYF. This chain connects TRBV7-9 to TRBJ2-4; D not certain. Deletions cut 8 bases from V and 5 bases from J, with 7 bases between. Per germline, CDR1 SEHNR and CDR2 FQNEAQ (reference sequence). There are 11 residues in the CDR3.

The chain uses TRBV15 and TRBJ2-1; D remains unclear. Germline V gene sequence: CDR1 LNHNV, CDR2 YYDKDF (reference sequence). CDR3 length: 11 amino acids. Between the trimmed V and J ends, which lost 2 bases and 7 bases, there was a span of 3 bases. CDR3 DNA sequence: TGTGCCACCAGCAGACTGAATGAGCAGTTCTTC. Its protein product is CATSRLNEQFF.

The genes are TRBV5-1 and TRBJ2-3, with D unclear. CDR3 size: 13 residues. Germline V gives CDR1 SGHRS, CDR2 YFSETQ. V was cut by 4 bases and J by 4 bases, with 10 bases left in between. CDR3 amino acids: CASSPIFADTQYF. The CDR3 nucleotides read TGCGCCAGCAGCCCGATTTTCGCAGATACGCAGTATTTT.

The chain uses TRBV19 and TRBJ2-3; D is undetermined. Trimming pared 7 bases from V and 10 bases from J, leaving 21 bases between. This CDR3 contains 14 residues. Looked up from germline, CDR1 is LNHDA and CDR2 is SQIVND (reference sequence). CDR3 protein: CASKEPVHNGAQYF. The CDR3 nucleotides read TGTGCCAGTAAGGAGCCGGTCCATAACGGAGCGCAGTATTTT.

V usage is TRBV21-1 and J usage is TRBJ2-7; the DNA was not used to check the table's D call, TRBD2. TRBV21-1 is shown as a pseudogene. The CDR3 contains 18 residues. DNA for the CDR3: TGTGCCAGCAGCGGTCGCGGGGGGTGTCCGGACGTCTCCTACGAGCAGTACTTC. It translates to CASSGRGGCPDVSYEQYF.

The CDR3 sequence is CASGLVPGFQPQHF. Here the CDR3 DNA reads TGTGCTAGTGGTTTGGTACCGGGGTTTCAGCCCCAGCATTTT. This chain joins TRBV12-5 and TRBJ1-5; D gene unclear. CDR1 LGHNT and CDR2 FRNRAP come from the germline V gene. V was pared by 0 bases and J by 6 bases, with 9 bases between. CDR3 length equals 14 residues.

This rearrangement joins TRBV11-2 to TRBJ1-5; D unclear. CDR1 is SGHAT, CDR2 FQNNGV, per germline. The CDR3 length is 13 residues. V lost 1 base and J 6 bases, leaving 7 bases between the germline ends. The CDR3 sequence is CASSLGARQPQHF. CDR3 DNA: TGTGCCAGCAGCTTAGGGGCTCGTCAGCCCCAGCATTTT.

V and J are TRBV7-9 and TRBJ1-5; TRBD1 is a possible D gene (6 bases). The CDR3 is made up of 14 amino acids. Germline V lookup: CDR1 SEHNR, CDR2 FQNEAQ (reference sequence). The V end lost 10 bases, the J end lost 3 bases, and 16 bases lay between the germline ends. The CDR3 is CATSKQGYNQPQHF. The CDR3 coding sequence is TGTGCCACCTCTAAACAGGGATACAATCAGCCCCAGCATTTT.